The clone carrying this T cell receptor beta chain was seen a few times. This entry belongs to a study of T-cell reconstitution after alpha-beta-depleted transplantation in children. The J segment lost 8 bases and the V segment lost 4 bases, leaving 12 bases of the junction unmatched. The V gene's germline CDR1 is SGHRS and CDR2 YFSETQ. The length of the CDR3 is 15 residues. Researchers prepared the TCRbeta library using unique molecular identifiers, the study reports. TCRdb passed the PCR reads through MiXCR, listing each CDR3 protein once. This table holds almost 500,000 distinct CDR3 sequences, around 13% found once.

The chain has TRBV5-1 and TRBJ1-2; 9 bases align to TRBD1. The source of this sequence is a human donor who donated a stem cell graft to a child with combined immunodeficiency. Specimen: PBMCs from the stem cell graft donor, collected from the stem cell graft. DNA for the CDR3: TGCGCCAGCAGCCCCGGGACAGGGCTATCATTCGGCTACACCTTC. Its translation is CASSPGTGLSFGYTF.